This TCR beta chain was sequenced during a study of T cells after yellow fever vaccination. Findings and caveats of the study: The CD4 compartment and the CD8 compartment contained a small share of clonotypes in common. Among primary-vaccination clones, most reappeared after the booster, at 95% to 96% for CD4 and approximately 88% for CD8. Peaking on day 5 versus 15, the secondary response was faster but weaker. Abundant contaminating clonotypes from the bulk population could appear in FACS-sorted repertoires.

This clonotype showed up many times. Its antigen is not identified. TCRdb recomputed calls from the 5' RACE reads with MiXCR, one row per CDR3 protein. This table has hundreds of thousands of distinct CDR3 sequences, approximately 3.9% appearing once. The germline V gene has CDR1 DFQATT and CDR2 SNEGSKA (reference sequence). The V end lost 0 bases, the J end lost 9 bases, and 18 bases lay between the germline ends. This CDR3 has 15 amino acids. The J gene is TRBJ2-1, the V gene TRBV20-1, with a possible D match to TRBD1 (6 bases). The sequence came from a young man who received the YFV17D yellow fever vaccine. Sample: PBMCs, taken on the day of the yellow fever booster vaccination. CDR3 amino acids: CSARDGAGEVSEQFF. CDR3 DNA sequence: TGCAGTGCTAGAGATGGGGCAGGGGAAGTCAGTGAGCAGTTCTTC.